The 5 T cell receptor beta chains below all came from one sample that was sequenced in a study of blood T cells in healthy people across ages (dated by TCRdb to the mid-2010s). Library preparation used 5' RACE. Data came from an Illumina HiSeq 2500. A second roughly 7 to 11 cycle PCR used a sample-barcoded 5' primer and a J-beta primer mix. Through fastp at Q25 and MiXCR, TCRdb rebuilt clones from the public reads, retaining in-frame beta chains. Duplicate CDR3 protein sequences are folded into a single record with the most common DNA and genes. The sample includes roughly 650,000 distinct CDR3 sequences, with about 30% observed a single time. Roughly 14% of the sample comes from the top ten. Specimen: blood. These receptors all stem from an elderly woman in good health. Donor details come from another sample of the same person, matched by shared clones.

V is TRBV18 and J is TRBJ1-4; D call uncertain. Germline V lookup: CDR1 KGHSH, CDR2 LQKENI. V lost 3 bases, J lost 0 bases, and 5 bases lay in between. The CDR3 is made up of 14 amino acids. CDR3 amino acids: CASSPSATNEKLFF. The CDR3 DNA is TGTGCCAGCTCACCTTCCGCAACTAATGAAAAACTGTTTTTT.

This clonotype showed up many times. The rearrangement links TRBV7-2 to TRBJ2-3; D is possibly TRBD1 (7 bases). The CDR3 is made up of 15 amino acids. Trimming left V 2 bases short and J 4 bases short, with 13 bases between. Germline loops: CDR1 SGHTA, CDR2 FQGNSA. The CDR3 reads CASSLFPRGADTQYF. The DNA of the CDR3 is TGTGCCAGCAGCTTATTCCCCAGGGGGGCAGATACGCAGTATTTT.

This clonotype was seen many times. The chain links TRBV12-3 or TRBV12-4 to TRBJ2-5; D ambiguous. V gave up 2 bases and J gave up 5 bases, with 6 bases separating them. The CDR3 runs to 12 residues. This CDR3 is CASSLRVETQYF. CDR3 in DNA: TGTGCCAGCAGTTTAAGGGTGGAGACCCAGTACTTC.

A note on this clonotype: This could be a read error, since a much larger clone is one nucleotide away. The chain couples TRBV12-3 or TRBV12-4 to TRBJ2-3; 11 nucleotides align to TRBD2. The CDR3 contains 15 residues. Here the CDR3 DNA reads TGTGCCAGCAGTAAACTAGCGGGGGACGCAGATACGGAGTATTTT. The encoded protein is CASSKLAGDADTEYF.

This clonotype was detected ten times or more. This chain connects TRBV20-1 to TRBJ1-1, with D maybe TRBD1 (6 bases). Trimming pared 5 bases from V and 0 bases from J, leaving 13 bases between. CDR3 length: 14 residues. Germline V gene data show CDR1 as DFQATT and CDR2 as SNEGSKA (reference sequence). The CDR3 bases are TGCAGTGCTGATCAGGGGCGAGTGAACACTGAAGCTTTCTTT. Translating it yields CSADQGRVNTEAFF.